This T cell receptor beta chain was identified in a study of T cell changes during pregnancy in multiple sclerosis. The data were produced by immunoSEQ multiplex PCR, yet TCRdb's version contains in-frame clones alone and is incomplete. Of tens of thousands of clones listed, 85% to 95% are singletons. CDR3 length equals 16 residues. The germline V and J ends were trimmed by 1 base and 4 bases, with 13 bases remaining between them. Germline V gene data show CDR1 as MGHRA and CDR2 as YSYEKL. This TCR was recovered from a female donor with multiple sclerosis, enrolled in a pregnancy study. The chain uses TRBV4-1 and TRBJ1-4, with D possibly being TRBD1 (5 bases). The sample here was peripheral blood, taken after pregnancy. CDR3 DNA sequence: TGCGCCAGCAGCCAAGTTGGGGTCAGGGATAATGAAAAACTGTTTTTT. It translates to CASSQVGVRDNEKLFF.